A selection of T cell receptor beta chains follows, all from one sample in a study of blood T cell repertoires in COVID-19. Generated by immunoSEQ multiplex PCR, the TCRdb table keeps only in-frame clones and is missing some. The data hold more than 150,000 clones, with roughly 80% observed a single time. The specimen sequenced was PBMCs or T cells enriched from blood (not recorded which). These receptors all stem from a middle-aged man who had recovered from COVID-19. CDR3s include the opening cysteine and the closing phenylalanine or tryptophan.

>TRBJ2-5|TRBV7-9
CASSLATTGSPETQYF
>TRBJ2-1|TRBV28
CASRQMGYEQFF
>TRBJ1-2|TRBV19
CASKGTGSRGYTF
>TRBJ1-6|TRBV2
CASSPRLGEGDSPLHF
>TRBJ1-4|TRBV3-1/TRBV3-2
CASSHGSYNEKLFF
>TRBJ1-6|TRBV3-1/TRBV3-2
CASSRRDSPLHF
>TRBJ2-1|TRBV6-5
CASSYSSGSRYNEQFF
>TRBJ2-4|TRBV14
CASSRRQGLGAKNIQYF
>TRBJ1-2|TRBV25-1
CASSDPGQEGSNYGYTF
>TRBJ2-5|TRBV7-2
CASSLTDSLQETQYF
>TRBJ1-2|TRBV6-5
CASRGDTNYGYTF
>TRBJ2-1|TRBV7-3
CASSYRESSYNEQFF
>TRBJ1-3|TRBV9
CASSLEVRGSSGNTIYF
>TRBJ2-3|TRBV19
CASTDLTGGRTDTQYF
>TRBJ2-5|TRBV29-1
CSVDGAGEETQYF
>TRBJ2-7|TRBV5-1
CASSPRASGRAGPHEQYF
>TRBJ1-1|TRBV28
CASRRQGPPEAFF
>TRBJ1-1|TRBV5-1
CASSLSPLEGNTEAFF
>TRBJ1-3|TRBV21-1
CASSRYRAYTIYF
>TRBJ1-5|TRBV28
CASSSELDTSSNQPQHF
>TRBJ1-2|TRBV19
CASTGVGDYGYTF
>TRBJ1-6|TRBV12-5
CASGLASLLRQGDSPLHF
>TRBJ1-6|TRBV5-4
CASSPAGQPSSALHF
>TRBJ1-3|TRBV7-9
CASSSQTGNTIYF
>.|TRBV7-9
CASSLGDRELFF
>TRBJ2-5|TRBV3-1/TRBV3-2
CASAKGASQETQYF
>TRBJ1-2|TRBV10-3
CAIMPGNNYGYTF
>TRBJ2-5|TRBV21-1
CASSPGREETQYF
>TRBJ2-7|TRBV6-5
CASSSSGEVGEQYF
>TRBJ2-5|TRBV4-3
CASSQVLTVQETQYF
>TRBJ2-2|TRBV6-5
CASSYFTGFTGELFF
>TRBJ2-3|TRBV5-1
CASSSVAGAGTDTQYF
>TRBJ2-7|TRBV5-1
CASKPGASVHEQYF
>TRBJ2-1|TRBV11-2
CASSYLGNEQFF
>TRBJ2-6|TRBV19
CASSIVWFGGPGNVLTF
>TRBJ2-2|TRBV7-8
CASSLFTGTGYTGELFF
>TRBJ1-2|TRBV18
CASSLGQGDNYGYTF
>TRBJ2-1|TRBV13
CASSLGYEQFF
>TRBJ1-2|TRBV6-1
CASSEALWTGAYGYTF
>TRBJ2-1|TRBV2
CASSEIDYPVDEQFF
>TRBJ2-7|TRBV27
CAIASQGFHEQYF